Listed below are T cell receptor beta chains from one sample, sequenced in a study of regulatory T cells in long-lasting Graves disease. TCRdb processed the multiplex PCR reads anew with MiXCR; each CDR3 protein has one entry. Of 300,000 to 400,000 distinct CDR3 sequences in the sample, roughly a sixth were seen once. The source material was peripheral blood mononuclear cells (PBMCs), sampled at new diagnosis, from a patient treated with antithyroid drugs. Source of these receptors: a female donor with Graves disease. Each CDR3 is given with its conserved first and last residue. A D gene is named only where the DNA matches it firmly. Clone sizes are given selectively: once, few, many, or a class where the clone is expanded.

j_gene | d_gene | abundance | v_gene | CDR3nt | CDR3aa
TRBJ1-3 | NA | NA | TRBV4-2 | TGTGCCACCTCATTCCCTAGCTCTGGAAACACCATATATTTT | CATSFPSSGNTIYF
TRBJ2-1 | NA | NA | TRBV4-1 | TGCGCCAGCAGCCAAGTGCCAGGCATCTCCTACGAGCAGTTCTTC | CASSQVPGISYEQFF
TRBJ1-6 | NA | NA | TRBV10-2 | TGCGCCAGCAGTGCTGGGGGGAATTCATCCCTCCACTTT | CASSAGGNSSLHF
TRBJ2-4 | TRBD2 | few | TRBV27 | TGTGCCAGCAGCGAGGGGGGACAGGGGACTAGCGGGAGGGCAACCAAAAACATTCAGTACTTC | CASSEGGQGTSGRATKNIQYF
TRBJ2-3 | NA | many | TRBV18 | TGTGCCAGCCTTAAACAGCGCACAGATACGCAGTATTTT | CASLKQRTDTQYF
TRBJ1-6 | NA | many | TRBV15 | TGTGCCACCAGCCTAAAGAGCTCCTATAATTCACCCCTCCACTTT | CATSLKSSYNSPLHF
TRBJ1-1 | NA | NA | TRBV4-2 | TGTGCCAGCAGCCCCAAGGGTACGAGGGGAGGGACCTTCAGTACTGAAGCTTTCTTT | CASSPKGTRGGTFSTEAFF
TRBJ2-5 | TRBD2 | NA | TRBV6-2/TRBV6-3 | TGTGCCAGCAGTGAAGCGGGACCTAGTCAAGAGACCCAGTACTTC | CASSEAGPSQETQYF
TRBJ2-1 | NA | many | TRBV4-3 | TGCGCCAGCAGCCAACACAGGGTCTCCTACAATGAGCAGTTCTTC | CASSQHRVSYNEQFF
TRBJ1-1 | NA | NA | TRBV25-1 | TGTGCCAGCAGTGATCGTTGGGGGAACACTGAAGCTTTCTTT | CASSDRWGNTEAFF
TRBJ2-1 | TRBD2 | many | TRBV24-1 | TGTGCCACCAGTGATGCGGGGACTAGCGGGCGGGGGTACAATGAGCAGTTCTTC | CATSDAGTSGRGYNEQFF
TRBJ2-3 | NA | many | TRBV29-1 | TGCAGCGTTAGGACTCCGGAAACGTCCACAGATACGCAGTATTTT | CSVRTPETSTDTQYF
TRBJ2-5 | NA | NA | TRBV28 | TGTGCCAGCACGGGGACAGAGGGGGGGTTAGAGACCCAGTACTTC | CASTGTEGGLETQYF
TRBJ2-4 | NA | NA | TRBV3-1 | TGTGCCAGCAGCCAAGATTGGGGGAGGAACCCGAACATTCAGTACTTC | CASSQDWGRNPNIQYF
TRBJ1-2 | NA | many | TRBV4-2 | TGTGCCAGCAGCCAAGATTCATTCAGGGCCTCTGGCTACACCTTC | CASSQDSFRASGYTF
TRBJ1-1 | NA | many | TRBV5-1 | TGCGCCAGCAGCTTGGTGGTGGGGGTTGAGACTGAAGCTTTCTTT | CASSLVVGVETEAFF
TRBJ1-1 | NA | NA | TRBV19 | TGTGCCAGTAGTATGGGAGGGGAGGTATATGAAGCTTTCTTT | CASSMGGEVYEAFF
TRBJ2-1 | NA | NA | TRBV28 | TGTGCCAGCAGTCGAAACAGGGACCATGAGCAGTTCTTC | CASSRNRDHEQFF
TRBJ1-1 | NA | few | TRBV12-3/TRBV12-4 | TGTGCCAGCAGTTTTCGTCAGGGTGGCGCTGAAGCTTTCTTT | CASSFRQGGAEAFF
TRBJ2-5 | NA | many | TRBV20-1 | TGCAGTGCTCCACTTCAGGGGGGAGAGACCCAGTACTTC | CSAPLQGGETQYF
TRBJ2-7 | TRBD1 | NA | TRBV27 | TGTGCCAGCAGTATACAGGGACAGTACTACGAGCAGTACTTC | CASSIQGQYYEQYF
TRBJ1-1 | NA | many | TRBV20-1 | TGCAGTGCCCTAAGGACGGTGAACACTGAAGCTTTCTTT | CSALRTVNTEAFF
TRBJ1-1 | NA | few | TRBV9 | TGTGCCAGCAGCGCCGGGGACCGACCCTTTCCTGAAGCTTTCTTT | CASSAGDRPFPEAFF
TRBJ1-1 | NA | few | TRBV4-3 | TGCGCCAGCAGCCAAGGTCTAATGACAGATGCCTACATGAACACTGAAGCTTTCTTT | CASSQGLMTDAYMNTEAFF
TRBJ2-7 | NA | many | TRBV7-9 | TGTGCCAGCAGCTTAGGGAGTCAGGACGAGCAGTACTTC | CASSLGSQDEQYF
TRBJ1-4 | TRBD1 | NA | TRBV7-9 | TGTGCCAGCATTCCCAGGGGGGCAGACGATGAAAAACTGTTTTTT | CASIPRGADDEKLFF
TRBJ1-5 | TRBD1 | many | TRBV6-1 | TGTGCCAGCAGCCGCAAACCGGGACAGGGCTCAGGGACCCAGCATTTT | CASSRKPGQGSGTQHF
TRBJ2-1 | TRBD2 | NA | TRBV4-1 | TGCGCCAGCAGCCTACGCCAACGGACTAGCGGGGGGGCGAATGAGCAGTTCTTC | CASSLRQRTSGGANEQFF
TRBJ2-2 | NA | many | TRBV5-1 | TGCGCCAGCAGCTTCCTCGGGATAGCGGAGGATGCGACCGGGGAGCTGTTTTTT | CASSFLGIAEDATGELFF
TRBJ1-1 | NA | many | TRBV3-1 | TGTGCCAGCAGCCAAGGGGGTGGAGGGGGATTGAACACTGAAGCTTTCTTT | CASSQGGGGGLNTEAFF
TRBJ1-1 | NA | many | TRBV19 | TGTGCCAGTAGTACACCCCTAGTTTTCGGCCGGGGACCTTTTAACGGCCACACTGAAGCTTTCTTT | CASSTPLVFGRGPFNGHTEAFF
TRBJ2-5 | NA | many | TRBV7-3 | TGTGCCAGCAGCTTAACCAATCGAGAGACCCAGTACTTC | CASSLTNRETQYF
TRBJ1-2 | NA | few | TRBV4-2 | TGTGCCAGCAGCCCAACGGACAGTAAGCCTGTATTC | CASSPTDSKPVF
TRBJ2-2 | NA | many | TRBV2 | TGTGCCAGAGCCTACCCCAGGGGGGCGAACACCGGGGAGCTGTTTTTT | CARAYPRGANTGELFF
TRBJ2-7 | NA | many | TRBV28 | TGTGCCAGCAGTTTAGGAACCCGAGGGTCCGAGCAGTACTTC | CASSLGTRGSEQYF